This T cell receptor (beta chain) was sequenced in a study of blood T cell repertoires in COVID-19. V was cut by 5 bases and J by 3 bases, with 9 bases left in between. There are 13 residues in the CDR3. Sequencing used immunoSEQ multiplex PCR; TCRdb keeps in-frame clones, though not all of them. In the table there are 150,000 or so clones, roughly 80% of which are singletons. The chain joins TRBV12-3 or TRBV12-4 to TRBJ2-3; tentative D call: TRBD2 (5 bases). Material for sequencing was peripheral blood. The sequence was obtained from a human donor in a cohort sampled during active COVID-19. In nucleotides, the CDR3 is TGTGCCAGCAGTCCGGAGCGGACAGATACGCAGTATTTT. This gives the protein CASSPERTDTQYF.